A selection of T cell receptor beta chains follows, all from one sample in a study of prognosis after radiotherapy for stage I lung cancer. One entry per CDR3 protein results from TCRdb running MiXCR on the multiplex PCR reads. The sample has 20,000 or so distinct CDR3 sequences, roughly a quarter seen once. The input for sequencing was PBMCs, taken before or after stereotactic body radiation therapy (not recorded which). The receptors derive from a donor over 45 with non-small cell lung cancer. CDR3s include the opening cysteine and the closing phenylalanine or tryptophan. The order of the fields is clone size, J gene, D gene, V gene, CDR3 DNA, CDR3 protein. The D gene is left open where the match is weak. Size tells how often a clone was seen (once, few, many) or the class of an expanded clone, and some rows leave it out.

abundance: medium-sized
j_gene: TRBJ2-7
d_gene: .
v_gene: TRBV3-1
CDR3nt: TGTGCCAGCAGCCAATCCGGGGAGCAGTACTTC
CDR3aa: CASSQSGEQYF

abundance: many
j_gene: TRBJ1-2
d_gene: TRBD1
v_gene: TRBV29-1
CDR3nt: TGCAGCGTTGGGACAGGGGACTATGGCTACACCTTC
CDR3aa: CSVGTGDYGYTF

abundance: many
j_gene: TRBJ1-4
d_gene: .
v_gene: TRBV6-1
CDR3nt: TGTGCCAGCAGTGAATTCCCGACAGTTAATGAAAAACTGTTTTTT
CDR3aa: CASSEFPTVNEKLFF

abundance: medium-sized
j_gene: TRBJ1-1
d_gene: .
v_gene: TRBV5-1
CDR3nt: TGCGCCAGCAGCTTGGCCGGGAGGGCCACTGAAGCTTTCTTT
CDR3aa: CASSLAGRATEAFF

abundance: .
j_gene: TRBJ2-4
d_gene: TRBD1
v_gene: TRBV2
CDR3nt: TGTGCCAGCAGTTGTCAGGGGGCGGGGTCCAAAAACATTCAGTACTTC
CDR3aa: CASSCQGAGSKNIQYF

abundance: many
j_gene: TRBJ1-2
d_gene: TRBD1
v_gene: TRBV7-2
CDR3nt: TGTGCCAGCAGCCCCAGTGGGACAGGGATTGGCTACACCTTC
CDR3aa: CASSPSGTGIGYTF

abundance: many
j_gene: TRBJ1-2
d_gene: .
v_gene: TRBV29-1
CDR3nt: TGCAGCGCTAAGACAGATTATGGCTACACCTTC
CDR3aa: CSAKTDYGYTF

abundance: many
j_gene: TRBJ2-2
d_gene: TRBD2
v_gene: TRBV18
CDR3nt: TGTGCCAGCTCACGAGGGACTAGCGGGAGGTCGAACACCGGGGAGCTGTTTTTT
CDR3aa: CASSRGTSGRSNTGELFF

abundance: many
j_gene: TRBJ2-1
d_gene: TRBD2
v_gene: TRBV27
CDR3nt: TGTGCCAGCAGTTTAAGAGCGGGAGGGATAAGCTCCTACAATGAGCAGTTCTTC
CDR3aa: CASSLRAGGISSYNEQFF

abundance: many
j_gene: TRBJ2-7
d_gene: .
v_gene: TRBV5-4
CDR3nt: TGTGCCAGCAGCTCGTCAGGAAGTTTAGGCTACGAGCAGTACTTC
CDR3aa: CASSSSGSLGYEQYF

abundance: medium-sized
j_gene: TRBJ1-3
d_gene: .
v_gene: TRBV20-1
CDR3nt: TGCAGTGCTAGATCAGGATCAGGGGACTCTGGAAACACCATATATTTT
CDR3aa: CSARSGSGDSGNTIYF

abundance: many
j_gene: TRBJ2-6
d_gene: .
v_gene: TRBV7-9
CDR3nt: TGTGCCAGCAGCGTAGGGGTCACTGGGGCCAACGTCCTGACTTTC
CDR3aa: CASSVGVTGANVLTF

abundance: many
j_gene: TRBJ2-7
d_gene: .
v_gene: TRBV24-1
CDR3nt: TGTGCCACCAGTGATAGCACTAGTAGGTCCTACGAGCAGTACTTC
CDR3aa: CATSDSTSRSYEQYF

abundance: many
j_gene: TRBJ2-2
d_gene: .
v_gene: TRBV19
CDR3nt: TGTGCCAGTAGTGGTCACCACACGAACACCGGGGAGCTGTTTTTT
CDR3aa: CASSGHHTNTGELFF

abundance: many
j_gene: TRBJ1-6
d_gene: .
v_gene: TRBV12-3/TRBV12-4
CDR3nt: TGTGCCAGCAGTCCCCTCGGACAGAATAATTCACCCCTCCACTTT
CDR3aa: CASSPLGQNNSPLHF

abundance: many
j_gene: TRBJ2-3
d_gene: .
v_gene: TRBV7-6
CDR3nt: TGTGCCAGCAGCTTATATTTGGGGGATACGCAGTATTTT
CDR3aa: CASSLYLGDTQYF

abundance: many
j_gene: TRBJ1-2
d_gene: .
v_gene: TRBV6-1
CDR3nt: TGTGCCAGCGGGCCTGCCTTTGGCTATGGCTACACCTTC
CDR3aa: CASGPAFGYGYTF